This TCR beta chain was captured by sequencing in a study of cytotoxic CD8 clonotypes in ibrutinib-treated CLL. Whole-study context: Among responders, roughly 24 were partial and 2 complete; after median around 68 months, around 15 stayed remitted and some twelve progressed.

The CDR3 has 15 amino acids. V lost 6 bases and J 2 bases, leaving 17 bases between the germline ends. The V gene's germline CDR1 is MDHEN and CDR2 SYDVKM. Profiled with immunoSEQ multiplex PCR; TCRdb holds only in-frame clones, not every one. The profile shows 200,000 or so clones, just over 70% of them singletons. Sequenced here: PBMCs, sampled after 12 months of ibrutinib treatment. The chain recombines TRBV28 with TRBJ2-7; the D gene is possibly TRBD2 (6 bases). The source of this sequence is a human donor with chronic lymphocytic leukemia. The CDR3 protein is CASSVAGTQTYEQYF. The CDR3 DNA reads TGTGCCAGCAGCGTCGCGGGGACTCAAACCTACGAGCAGTACTTC.